This T cell receptor beta chain is from a study of cytomegalovirus exposure and HLA in healthy donors. Study findings and constraints: Follow-up analysis later connected one missense variant in DCLRE1C with trimming of TCR beta V- and J-genes. Presence/absence results assume similar sequencing depth per donor, which may not hold.

It was healthy bone marrow donors who served as donors. Primers: 60 Vbeta forward and 13 Jbeta reverse. The assay was immunoSEQ multiplex PCR, and TCRdb's table has in-frame clones only and misses some. The sample holds around 150,000 clones, 75% to 85% seen once. In the case of this clone: The antigen remains unidentified.

Germline CDR1 is SGHRS and CDR2 is YFSETQ. This CDR3 is 15 amino acids long. V dropped 3 bases and J dropped 6; count of bases not matched to a gene: 9. This chain connects TRBV5-1 to TRBJ1-1; 9 nucleotides align to TRBD1. Source material: PBMCs. This receptor was identified in a human donor in good health. The CDR3 sequence is CASSSGRQGGSEAFF. CDR3 coding DNA: TGCGCCAGCAGCTCGGGCCGACAGGGGGGCTCTGAAGCTTTCTTT.